This T cell receptor beta chain was identified during a study of T cell responses to AZD1222 COVID-19 vaccine. Study-wide findings and caveats: Receipt of two AZD1222 doses was followed by a rise in Spike-specific TCR breadth and depth. Spike regions recognized by vaccine-associated CD4 TCRs spanned the protein, led by 160-218 and 743-854. Most donors were white British and more were female, and clonal diversity was possibly underestimated. Repertoire sampling occurred only after the peak T cell response.

V lost 3 bases and J 3 bases, leaving 9 bases between the germline ends. The V gene's germline CDR1 is MNHEY and CDR2 SMNVEV (reference sequence). The length of the CDR3 is 13 residues. Using immunoSEQ multiplex PCR, the repertoire was profiled, and TCRdb retains in-frame clones only, with some absent. The sample shows 130,000 to 150,000 clones, 85% to 95% of them seen only once. As concerns this clone: Its antigen is undetermined.

The sequence derives from an adult who had recovered from COVID-19. The sample here was peripheral blood, taken after recovery from COVID-19. The chain has TRBV27 and TRBJ2-7; D gene ambiguous. The CDR3 region has the DNA TGTGCCAGCAGTTTTGGGCCTTTCTACGAGCAGTACTTC. Translating gives CASSFGPFYEQYF.